This is a list of T cell receptor beta chains from one sample in a study of cytomegalovirus exposure and HLA in healthy donors. The repertoire was sequenced with immunoSEQ multiplex PCR; TCRdb's copy has only in-frame clones and lacks some. Among 150,000 to 200,000 clones listed, 78% were seen once. Input material: PBMCs. The receptors were sampled from a woman between 25 and 40 years old in good health and CMV-seropositive. CDR3s include the opening cysteine and the closing phenylalanine or tryptophan. The order of the fields is J gene, D gene, clone size, V gene, CDR3 protein, CDR3 DNA. A D gene is named only where the DNA matches it firmly. Some rows mark clone size as missing; the rest say once, few, many or name a class of expanded clone.

J: TRBJ1-2; D: TRBD1; size: -; V: TRBV5-6; CDR3: CASSPWDRVSYGYTF; DNA: TGTGCCAGCAGCCCTTGGGACAGGGTATCCTATGGCTACACCTTC
J: TRBJ2-6; D: TRBD2; size: -; V: TRBV5-4; CDR3: CASSLGLAGIGSGANVLTF; DNA: TGTGCCAGCAGCTTGGGGCTAGCGGGTATAGGATCTGGGGCCAACGTCCTGACTTTC
J: TRBJ2-1; D: TRBD2; size: -; V: TRBV19; CDR3: CASPSGSFYNEQFF; DNA: TGTGCCAGTCCGAGCGGGAGCTTTTACAATGAGCAGTTCTTC
J: TRBJ2-3; D: -; size: few; V: TRBV19; CDR3: CASSIRGSSTDTQYF; DNA: TGTGCCAGTAGTATTCGAGGCAGTAGCACAGATACGCAGTATTTT
J: TRBJ2-3; D: TRBD2; size: -; V: TRBV2; CDR3: CASSDLGLESSDTQYF; DNA: TGTGCCAGCAGTGACTTGGGACTAGAGTCGTCAGATACGCAGTATTTT
J: TRBJ2-3; D: -; size: -; V: TRBV9; CDR3: CASSSRTTTDTQYF; DNA: TGTGCCAGCAGCTCCCGGACTACCACAGATACGCAGTATTTT
J: TRBJ1-1; D: -; size: -; V: TRBV5-1; CDR3: CASSPDSSKNTEAFF; DNA: TGCGCCAGCAGCCCGGACAGTTCGAAGAACACTGAAGCTTTCTTT
J: TRBJ2-7; D: TRBD1; size: -; V: TRBV6-6; CDR3: CASSYLTGGENYEQYF; DNA: TGTGCCAGCAGTTACTTGACAGGGGGTGAGAACTACGAGCAGTACTTC
J: TRBJ2-1; D: -; size: -; V: TRBV7-6; CDR3: CASSPGATEQFF; DNA: TGTGCCAGCAGCCCCGGAGCCACAGAGCAGTTCTTC
J: TRBJ2-7; D: -; size: once; V: TRBV7-2; CDR3: CASSLGVGRLSYEQYF; DNA: TGTGCCAGCAGCTTAGGAGTGGGGCGCCTTTCCTACGAGCAGTACTTC
J: TRBJ2-7; D: TRBD1; size: -; V: TRBV29-1; CDR3: CSVAWGQGYEQYF; DNA: TGCAGCGTTGCTTGGGGACAGGGTTACGAGCAGTACTTC
J: TRBJ2-1; D: TRBD2; size: once; V: TRBV19; CDR3: CASSIGDYLQDEQFF; DNA: TGTGCCAGTAGTATTGGGGACTACCTACAAGATGAGCAGTTCTTC
J: TRBJ2-7; D: -; size: -; V: TRBV6-1; CDR3: CASSEGGAARYEQYF; DNA: TGTGCCAGCAGTGAGGGGGGGGCAGCTAGATACGAGCAGTACTTC
J: TRBJ2-1; D: TRBD2; size: -; V: TRBV7-3; CDR3: CASSHPTSGGHNEQFF; DNA: TGTGCCAGCAGCCATCCGACTAGCGGGGGACACAATGAGCAGTTCTTC
J: TRBJ1-2; D: TRBD1; size: once; V: TRBV7-7; CDR3: CASSRGTGGVYGYTF; DNA: TGTGCTAGCAGCCGCGGGACAGGGGGCGTCTATGGCTACACCTTC
J: TRBJ2-3; D: -; size: -; V: TRBV7-9; CDR3: CASSQRDTITDTQYF; DNA: TGTGCCAGCAGCCAGCGGGACACCATCACAGATACGCAGTATTTT
J: TRBJ2-7; D: TRBD1; size: -; V: TRBV7-9; CDR3: CASSLGQGNSYEQYF; DNA: TGTGCCAGCAGCCTCGGACAGGGCAATTCCTACGAGCAGTACTTC
J: TRBJ2-7; D: -; size: -; V: TRBV6-1; CDR3: CASKIAVGEQYF; DNA: TGTGCCAGCAAGATCGCGGTAGGCGAGCAGTACTTC
J: TRBJ2-7; D: -; size: -; V: TRBV9; CDR3: CASSAIQPGSEQYF; DNA: TGTGCCAGCAGCGCAATTCAACCGGGGAGTGAGCAGTACTTC
J: TRBJ1-5; D: TRBD1; size: -; V: TRBV5-6; CDR3: CASSLTQGNEPQHF; DNA: TGTGCCAGCAGCCTTACACAGGGGAATGAGCCCCAGCATTTT
J: TRBJ2-1; D: -; size: once; V: TRBV5-1; CDR3: CASRPNGVYNEQFF; DNA: TGCGCCAGCAGGCCCAACGGGGTGTACAATGAGCAGTTCTTC
J: TRBJ2-7; D: -; size: -; V: TRBV5-1; CDR3: CASSSTGYEQYF; DNA: TGCGCCAGCAGCTCGACAGGCTACGAGCAGTACTTC
J: TRBJ2-1; D: TRBD2; size: -; V: TRBV29-1; CDR3: CSVDRGRSYNEQFF; DNA: TGCAGCGTTGATCGCGGGAGGTCCTACAATGAGCAGTTCTTC
J: TRBJ1-5; D: -; size: -; V: TRBV6-1; CDR3: CASSEGLYQPQHF; DNA: TGTGCCAGCAGTGAAGGACTGTATCAGCCCCAGCATTTT
J: TRBJ2-7; D: -; size: -; V: TRBV6-6; CDR3: CASTTAQNQQYF; DNA: TGTGCCAGCACCACAGCCCAAAACCAGCAGTACTTC
J: TRBJ2-7; D: -; size: -; V: TRBV27; CDR3: CASSLLSGRVRYEQYF; DNA: TGTGCCAGCAGTTTATTATCGGGCAGGGTTCGCTACGAGCAGTACTTC
J: TRBJ2-7; D: TRBD2; size: -; V: TRBV5-1; CDR3: CASSPTSGTYEQYF; DNA: TGCGCCAGCAGCCCAACTAGCGGCACCTACGAGCAGTACTTC
J: TRBJ2-5; D: -; size: -; V: TRBV5-1; CDR3: CASSLGLIQETQYF; DNA: TGCGCCAGCAGCTTGGGACTAATTCAAGAGACCCAGTACTTC
J: TRBJ2-7; D: TRBD2; size: -; V: TRBV19; CDR3: CASRNPAGGAPYEQYF; DNA: TGTGCCAGTAGAAATCCGGCGGGGGGGGCCCCCTACGAGCAGTACTTC
J: TRBJ1-5; D: -; size: -; V: TRBV6-4; CDR3: CASSLTGSQPQHF; DNA: TGTGCCAGCAGTTTAACCGGGTCCCAGCCCCAGCATTTT
J: TRBJ1-2; D: -; size: -; V: TRBV27; CDR3: CASSFRQEAGYTF; DNA: TGTGCCAGCAGTTTTCGTCAGGAAGCTGGCTACACCTTC
J: TRBJ1-4; D: TRBD1; size: once; V: TRBV5-5; CDR3: CASSRTGAPATNEKLFF; DNA: TGTGCCAGCAGCCGGACAGGGGCTCCTGCAACTAATGAAAAACTGTTTTTT
J: TRBJ2-7; D: TRBD1; size: -; V: TRBV2; CDR3: CASRSQGSSYEQYF; DNA: TGTGCCAGCAGATCACAGGGGAGCTCCTACGAGCAGTACTTC
J: TRBJ2-7; D: -; size: -; V: TRBV10-3; CDR3: CAIKEDSLTYEQYF; DNA: TGTGCCATCAAGGAGGACAGTTTAACCTACGAGCAGTACTTC
J: TRBJ1-1; D: -; size: -; V: TRBV6-5; CDR3: CASRRDNRMNTEAFF; DNA: TGTGCCAGCAGACGGGACAACCGCATGAACACTGAAGCTTTCTTT
J: TRBJ1-1; D: -; size: once; V: TRBV11-1; CDR3: CASSFRQEAAEAFF; DNA: TGTGCCAGCAGCTTTAGACAGGAAGCGGCTGAAGCTTTCTTT
J: TRBJ2-7; D: -; size: -; V: TRBV7-6; CDR3: CASSLAGGFAEQYF; DNA: TGTGCCAGCAGCTTAGCGGGAGGATTCGCCGAGCAGTACTTC
J: TRBJ2-5; D: TRBD2; size: few; V: TRBV6-1; CDR3: CASSYLSGKETQYF; DNA: TGTGCCAGCAGCTACTTAAGCGGGAAAGAGACCCAGTACTTC
J: TRBJ2-5; D: TRBD2; size: -; V: TRBV19; CDR3: CASSGGLAEETQYF; DNA: TGTGCCAGTAGTGGCGGTCTAGCGGAAGAGACCCAGTACTTC
J: TRBJ1-4; D: -; size: once; V: TRBV6-6; CDR3: CASGGLYEKLFF; DNA: TGTGCCAGCGGAGGCCTCTATGAAAAACTGTTTTTT
J: TRBJ2-3; D: TRBD2; size: -; V: TRBV9; CDR3: CASSASGSPTDTQYF; DNA: TGTGCCAGCAGCGCCAGCGGGAGTCCCACAGATACGCAGTATTTT
J: TRBJ2-7; D: TRBD1; size: -; V: TRBV14; CDR3: CASSQERPGQGLYEQYF; DNA: TGTGCCAGCAGCCAAGAAAGGCCGGGACAGGGCCTCTACGAGCAGTACTTC
J: TRBJ2-7; D: -; size: -; V: TRBV5-4; CDR3: CASSLERYSYEQYF; DNA: TGTGCCAGCAGCTTGGAGCGGTACTCCTACGAGCAGTACTTC
J: TRBJ1-1; D: -; size: -; V: TRBV6-6; CDR3: CASSYQGSNTEAFF; DNA: TGTGCCAGCAGTTACCAGGGATCGAACACTGAAGCTTTCTTT
J: TRBJ2-3; D: -; size: -; V: TRBV5-1; CDR3: CASSLSGQSTDTQYF; DNA: TGCGCCAGCAGCTTGAGCGGACAGAGCACAGATACGCAGTATTTT
J: TRBJ1-1; D: -; size: -; V: TRBV12-5; CDR3: CAIQEGYTEAFF; DNA: TGTGCTATTCAGGAGGGGTACACTGAAGCTTTCTTT
J: TRBJ1-2; D: -; size: -; V: TRBV7-2; CDR3: CASSSEPLQGASYGYTF; DNA: TGTGCCAGCAGCTCTGAACCATTACAGGGCGCTAGCTATGGCTACACCTTC
J: TRBJ1-5; D: -; size: -; V: TRBV19; CDR3: CASSENSRQPQHF; DNA: TGTGCCAGTAGCGAAAATAGCCGTCAGCCCCAGCATTTT
J: TRBJ2-1; D: -; size: -; V: TRBV2; CDR3: CASIRGVSNEQFF; DNA: TGTGCCAGCATCCGGGGAGTATCAAATGAGCAGTTCTTC
J: TRBJ2-5; D: -; size: -; V: TRBV7-7; CDR3: CASSLGPQETQYF; DNA: TGTGCTAGCAGCTTAGGTCCTCAAGAGACCCAGTACTTC
J: TRBJ2-2; D: -; size: few; V: TRBV5-5; CDR3: CASSLGLMRSAGELFF; DNA: TGTGCCAGCAGCTTAGGTCTGATGCGAAGCGCCGGGGAGCTGTTTTTT
J: TRBJ2-7; D: -; size: few; V: TRBV5-1; CDR3: CASSSDLGSYEQYF; DNA: TGCGCCAGCAGCTCAGACCTAGGATCCTACGAGCAGTACTTC
J: TRBJ1-3; D: -; size: -; V: TRBV5-1; CDR3: CASSSAGLAASGNTIYF; DNA: TGCGCCAGCAGCTCGGCGGGGCTGGCGGCCTCTGGAAACACCATATATTTT